This T cell receptor beta chain stems from a study of OX40 agonist ivuxolimab in advanced cancers. Background for the entire study: Ivuxolimab was an agonistic, fully human IgG2 monoclonal antibody directed against OX40 (CD134), a costimulatory receptor. Partial responses occurred in three dose-escalation patients: two with cutaneous melanoma and one with hepatocellular carcinoma. Of the approximately 53 patients in dose escalation, about 20 had hepatocellular carcinoma, approximately 15 had melanoma, 9 had renal cell carcinoma and 9 had head and neck cancer. Patients were allowed to have had prior anti-PD-1, anti-PD-L1 or anti-CTLA-4 therapy, and approximately 43% of the dose-escalation patients had previously received checkpoint inhibitors. The dose-escalation cohort was around 84% male with a mean age of approximately 59 years, ranging from roughly 20 to 85. Intravenous ivuxolimab was administered to patients every 2 weeks at six dose levels: 0.01, 0.1, 0.3, 1.5, 3 and 10 mg/kg. The paper reports the monotherapy dose-escalation portion (N of about 50 patients) of the phase I ivuxolimab trial. The purpose of peripheral TCRbeta sequencing was to test whether ivuxolimab changed TCR sequence diversity and led to clonal T-cell expansion.

The trial excluded patients who had a history of autoimmune disease or who were on systemic immunosuppression. In every dose cohort, peripheral blood was drawn for TCR sequencing at baseline, cycle 4 day 1, and cycle 7 day 1. Samples came from an open-label, multicenter, first-in-human phase I dose-escalation trial of ivuxolimab. Adults with locally advanced or metastatic head and neck squamous cell, hepatocellular, melanoma or renal cell carcinoma were enrolled in the trial. Before TCR sequencing, CD4+ and CD8+ T cells were separately sorted from peripheral blood. For this clone: Its binding antigen is unknown. No base quality values were provided; no much bigger clone lies one nucleotide off.

To sequence the TCRbeta CDR3 region, genomic DNA was isolated from the sorted cells. The immunoSEQ Assay was used for sequencing of TCRbeta CDR3 regions. TCRdb took over this immuneACCESS table, retaining in-frame rearrangements with V and J assigned. Such tables are incomplete; in checked studies, under half of the missing clones stem from an unresolved V gene, and the remainder is unexplained. In this sample the table shows roughly 80,000 clones, around 84% of which occur a single time. Around 6.6% of the sample goes to the ten largest clones. The paper as a whole reports these results and caveats: After ivuxolimab, more expanded clones were found on average in CD8+ T cells than in CD4+ T cells. Antigen specificity was not determined for the clonally expanded peripheral T cells. Clonal expansion of both CD4+ and CD8+ blood T cells was observed from baseline to week 6 at doses 0.1 to 3.0 mg/kg. Low levels of normalized T-cell clonal expansion were also seen in some nonresponding patients. In the 0.1-3.0 mg/kg groups, partial responders had among the lowest normalized peripheral clonal expansion, particularly in CD8+ T cells.

CDR1 MDHEN and CDR2 SYDVKM were looked up in the germline V gene. Relative to germline, V is 2 bases shorter and J is 7 bases shorter, with 11 bases between their ends. From cysteine to phenylalanine, the CDR3 is 13 amino acids long. CDR3 DNA only is kept here, 39 bases in frame from base 1. The receptor was derived from an adult with an advanced solid tumor such as melanoma, head and neck, liver or kidney cancer. The chain uses TRBV28 and TRBJ1-2; confidence is insufficient to name the D gene. The sample here was CD4+ or CD8+ T cells sorted from blood, taken in a trial of the OX40 agonist ivuxolimab. At the DNA level, the sequence is TGTGCCAGCAGTTTAAGCCTCGGGAGTGGCTACACCTTC. Translated, this is CASSLSLGSGYTF.